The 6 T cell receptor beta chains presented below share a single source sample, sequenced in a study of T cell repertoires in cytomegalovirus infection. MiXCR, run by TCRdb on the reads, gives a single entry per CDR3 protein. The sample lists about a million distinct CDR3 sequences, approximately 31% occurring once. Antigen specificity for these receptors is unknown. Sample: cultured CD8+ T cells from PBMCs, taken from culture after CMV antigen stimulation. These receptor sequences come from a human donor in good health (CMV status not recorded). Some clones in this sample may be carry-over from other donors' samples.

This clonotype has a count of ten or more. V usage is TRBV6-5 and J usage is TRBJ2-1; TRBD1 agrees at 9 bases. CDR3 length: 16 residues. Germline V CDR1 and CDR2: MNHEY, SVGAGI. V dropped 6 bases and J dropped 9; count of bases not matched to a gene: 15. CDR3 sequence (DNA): TGTGCCAGCAGCCTCTCTCCGGGACAGGGCTTCCTTGAGCAGTTCTTC. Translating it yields CASSLSPGQGFLEQFF.

CDR3 in amino acids: CASSPASRVRETQYF. The DNA for the CDR3 is TGTGCCAGCAGCCCCGCTAGCAGGGTCAGGGAGACCCAGTACTTC. The V gene is TRBV7-4, the J gene TRBJ2-5, with D perhaps given as TRBD1 or TRBD2 (5 bases each). CDR3 length: 15 residues. Germline CDR1 and CDR2: SGHVT and SQSDAQ. V lost 5 bases, J lost 5 bases, and 18 bases lay in between. Full variable domain (missing parts from reference TRBV7-4 and TRBJ2-5): GAGVSQSPRYKVAKRGRDVALRCDSISGHVTLYWYRQTLGQGSEVLTYSQSDAQRDKSGRPSGRFSAERPERSVSTLKIQRTEQGDSAVYLCASSPASRVRETQYFGPGTRLLVL.

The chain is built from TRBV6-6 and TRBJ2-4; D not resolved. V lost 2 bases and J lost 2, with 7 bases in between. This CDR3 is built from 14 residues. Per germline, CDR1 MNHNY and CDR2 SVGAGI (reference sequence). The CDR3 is CASSYVWPKNIQYF. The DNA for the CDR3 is TGTGCCAGCAGTTACGTATGGCCCAAAAACATTCAGTACTTC.

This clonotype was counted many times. The CDR3 spells CASVRTSYNEQFF. The CDR3 DNA is TGTGCCAGCGTTAGAACTAGCTACAATGAGCAGTTCTTC. The rearrangement uses TRBV7-2 and TRBJ2-1, with D possibly matching TRBD2 (5 bases). The CDR3 length is 13 residues. Germline CDR1 SGHTA, CDR2 FQGNSA. Deletions cut 8 bases from V and 3 bases from J, with 11 bases between.

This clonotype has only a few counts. The CDR3 nucleotides are TGTGCCAGCAGTGAAGAACGTGGACAGGTCTACCTATGGGGCTACACCTTC. Its translation: CASSEERGQVYLWGYTF. The rearrangement joins TRBV6-1 to TRBJ1-2; 7 bases fit TRBD1. V dropped 1 base and J dropped 8; count of bases not matched to a gene: 16. This CDR3 has 17 amino acids. The germline gives CDR1 MNHNS, CDR2 SASEGT.

This CDR3 reads CASSQRFGTSGGDSNEQFF. In DNA, the CDR3 is TGCGCCAGCAGCCAAAGATTTGGGACTAGCGGGGGGGATTCCAATGAGCAGTTCTTC. This chain connects TRBV4-1 to TRBJ2-1; 16 bases agree with TRBD2. This CDR3 has 19 residues. The germline CDR1 and CDR2 sequences are MGHRA and YSYEKL. V shed 2 bases and J 6 bases; nucleotides not matched to a gene: 10.